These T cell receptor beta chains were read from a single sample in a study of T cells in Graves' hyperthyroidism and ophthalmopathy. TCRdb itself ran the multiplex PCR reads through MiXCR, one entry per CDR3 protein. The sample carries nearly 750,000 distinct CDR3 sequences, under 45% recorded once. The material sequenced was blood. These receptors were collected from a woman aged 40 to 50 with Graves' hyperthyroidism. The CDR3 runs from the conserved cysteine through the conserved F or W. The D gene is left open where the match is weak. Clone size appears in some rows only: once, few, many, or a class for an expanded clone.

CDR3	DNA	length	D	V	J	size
CASSDIRTIEQYF	TGTGCCAGCAGTGACATAAGGACCATAGAGCAGTACTTC	13	NA	TRBV6-1	TRBJ2-7	NA
CASGRTGTTYGYTF	TGTGCCAGCGGAAGGACCGGGACTACCTATGGCTACACCTTC	14	NA	TRBV12-3/TRBV12-4	TRBJ1-2	many
CSARVLAGVEQYF	TGCAGTGCTAGGGTCCTAGCGGGAGTCGAGCAGTACTTC	13	TRBD2	TRBV20-1	TRBJ2-7	few
CATSRDRMIYGYTF	TGTGCCACCAGCAGAGACAGGATGATCTATGGCTACACCTTC	14	NA	TRBV15	TRBJ1-2	many
CSATSGAKNIQYF	TGCAGTGCTACTTCCGGGGCCAAAAACATTCAGTACTTC	13	NA	TRBV20-1	TRBJ2-4	NA
CASSSAIVYNEQFF	TGTGCCAGCAGCTCAGCGATAGTCTACAATGAGCAGTTCTTC	14	NA	TRBV7-9	TRBJ2-1	NA
CASSYSSGRNYEQYF	TGTGCCAGCAGTTACTCAAGCGGGAGAAACTACGAGCAGTACTTC	15	TRBD2	TRBV6-2/TRBV6-3	TRBJ2-7	NA
CASTWGRGWDYEQYF	TGTGCCAGCACCTGGGGCAGGGGATGGGACTACGAGCAGTACTTC	15	NA	TRBV28	TRBJ2-7	few
CASSPGQGFGYNSPLHF	TGTGCCAGCAGTCCCGGACAGGGGTTTGGATATAATTCACCCCTCCACTTT	17	TRBD1	TRBV11-2	TRBJ1-6	NA
CASSPPQGGETQYF	TGTGCCAGCTCACCACCACAAGGCGGAGAGACCCAGTACTTC	14	NA	TRBV18	TRBJ2-5	NA
CATSEGEGYEQYF	TGTGCCACCAGTGAGGGAGAGGGATACGAGCAGTACTTC	13	NA	TRBV24-1	TRBJ2-7	NA
CASQLEDRNTEAFF	TGTGCCAGCCAACTGGAAGACAGGAACACTGAAGCTTTCTTT	14	NA	TRBV12-3/TRBV12-4	TRBJ1-1	many
CASSYVARSYEQYF	TGTGCCAGCAGTTACGTGGCTCGCTCCTACGAGCAGTACTTC	14	NA	TRBV6-5	TRBJ2-7	NA
CASSGKGGFGNQPQHF	TGTGCCAGCAGCGGGAAGGGGGGATTTGGCAATCAGCCCCAGCATTTT	16	NA	TRBV2	TRBJ1-5	many
CSARDPSADTQYF	TGCAGTGCTAGAGATCCTAGCGCAGATACGCAGTATTTT	13	NA	TRBV20-1	TRBJ2-3	NA
CASGTRSYNEQYF	TGTGCCAGCGGGACTCGCTCATACAATGAGCAGTACTTC	13	NA	TRBV2	TRBJ2-7	NA
CASSLPAGGYEQYF	TGTGCCAGCAGCTTACCGGCAGGGGGCTACGAGCAGTACTTC	14	TRBD1	TRBV7-6	TRBJ2-7	many
CASSYSYDPYEQYF	TGTGCCAGCAGTTACTCCTACGATCCCTACGAGCAGTACTTC	14	NA	TRBV6-2/TRBV6-3	TRBJ2-7	NA
CSARDQAGAVPGEQYF	TGCAGTGCTAGAGATCAAGCGGGGGCCGTTCCGGGGGAGCAGTACTTC	16	TRBD2	TRBV20-1	TRBJ2-7	few
CSVDPDNEQFF	TGCAGCGTTGACCCTGACAATGAGCAGTTCTTC	11	NA	TRBV29-1	TRBJ2-1	NA
CASSLSSAGSYEQYF	TGTGCCAGCAGCTTATCGTCGGCAGGCTCCTACGAGCAGTACTTC	15	NA	TRBV7-8	TRBJ2-7	NA
CATSRDRGRGSYEQYF	TGTGCCACCAGCAGAGATAGGGGCAGGGGGTCCTACGAGCAGTACTTC	16	TRBD1	TRBV15	TRBJ2-7	NA
CASSLLGWTGHSPLHF	TGTGCCAGCAGCTTATTGGGCTGGACAGGGCATTCACCCCTCCACTTT	16	TRBD1	TRBV7-2	TRBJ1-6	once
CASSFLGQGQPQHF	TGTGCCAGCAGTTTTTTAGGGCAGGGTCAGCCCCAGCATTTT	14	NA	TRBV12-3/TRBV12-4	TRBJ1-5	NA
CASSFGGGSYEQYF	TGTGCCAGCAGCTTTGGGGGAGGGTCCTACGAGCAGTACTTC	14	TRBD2	TRBV7-2	TRBJ2-7	many
CASSYAGGWGTNYGYTF	TGTGCCAGCAGTTACGCAGGAGGTTGGGGGACTAACTATGGCTACACCTTC	17	NA	TRBV6-6	TRBJ1-2	few
CASSPRWDMNTEAFF	TGTGCCAGCAGCCCCAGGTGGGACATGAACACTGAAGCTTTCTTT	15	NA	TRBV7-2	TRBJ1-1	NA
CATSRGGTGPYEQYF	TGTGCCACCAGCAGAGGGGGGACAGGGCCATACGAGCAGTACTTC	15	TRBD1	TRBV15	TRBJ2-7	many
CASSIQGAGEAFF	TGTGCCAGTAGTATTCAGGGGGCGGGTGAAGCTTTCTTT	13	TRBD1	TRBV19	TRBJ1-1	many
CASSYADRDYGYTF	TGTGCCAGCAGTTACGCCGACAGGGACTATGGCTACACCTTC	14	TRBD1	TRBV6-5	TRBJ1-2	few
CASSDLKGPQEETQYF	TGTGCCAGCAGTGACCTAAAGGGACCTCAAGAGGAGACCCAGTACTTC	16	NA	TRBV25-1	TRBJ2-5	NA